This T cell receptor beta chain derives from a study of blood T cells in healthy people across ages. Study-wide findings and caveats: Estimates based on one million T cells were treated as lower bounds.

A sample-barcoded 5' primer and a J-beta primer mix were used in a second PCR of roughly 7 to 11 cycles. Using its own MiXCR run on the 5' RACE reads, TCRdb lists one record per CDR3 protein. The sample includes more than 800,000 distinct CDR3 sequences, more than 25% of them seen just once. There were healthy Caucasian individuals from Russia, aged roughly 6 to 95, serving as donors. This CDR3 contains 15 residues. Trimming removed 3 bases from V and 2 bases from J; junction bases left unmatched: 2. Germline V lookup: CDR1 SGHTA, CDR2 FQGTGA. This clonotype has only a few counts. The antigen is unknown.

The receptor was derived from an elderly woman in good health. The rearrangement uses TRBV7-3 and TRBJ2-5, with TRBD2 matching over 11 bases. Material for sequencing was blood. The chain's CDR3 is CASSLTSGKQETQYF. CDR3 DNA sequence: TGTGCCAGCAGCTTGACTAGCGGGAAACAAGAGACCCAGTACTTC.